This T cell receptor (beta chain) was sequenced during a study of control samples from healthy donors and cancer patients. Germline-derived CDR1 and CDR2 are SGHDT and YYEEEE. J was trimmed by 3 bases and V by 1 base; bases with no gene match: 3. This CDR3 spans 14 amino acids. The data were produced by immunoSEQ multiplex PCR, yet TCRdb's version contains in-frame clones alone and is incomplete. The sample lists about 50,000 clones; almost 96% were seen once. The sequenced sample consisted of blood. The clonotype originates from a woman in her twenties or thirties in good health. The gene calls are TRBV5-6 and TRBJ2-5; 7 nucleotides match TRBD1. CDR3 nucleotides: TGTGCCAGCAGCTTGCCTGGACAGGAAGAGACCCAGTACTTC. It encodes CASSLPGQEETQYF.